Shown below are 22 T cell receptor beta chains from a single sample sequenced in a study of shared clonotypes between healthy human individuals. Data came from immunoSEQ multiplex PCR; TCRdb stores just in-frame clones and leaves some out. This table has 2 million to 3 million clones, 80% to 95% appearing once. The sample consisted of naive CD4+ T cells from PBMCs. The subset is: CD45RA+ positively selected. These receptors were obtained from a young man in good health. Some clones in this sample may be carry-over from other donors' samples.

The rearrangement links TRBV11-2 to TRBJ1-2, with 7 bases that match TRBD1. There are 14 residues in the CDR3. Germline-derived CDR1 and CDR2 are SGHAT and FQNNGV. V lost 4 bases, J lost 8 bases, and 10 bases stayed unmatched. CDR3 nucleotides: TGTGCCAGCAGCTCGACTGGACAGGCCGCGGGCTACACCTTC. It is translated as CASSSTGQAAGYTF.

The rearrangement joins TRBV27 to TRBJ2-5; 11 bases are shared with TRBD2. The CDR3 is 15 amino acids. V was clipped by 5 bases and J by 5 bases; unmatched bases: 7. CDR1 is MNHEY, CDR2 SMNVEV, per germline (reference sequence). The CDR3 is CASSKQRTSGETQYF. The CDR3 DNA reads TGTGCCAGCAGTAAACAACGGACTAGCGGGGAGACCCAGTACTTC.

J is TRBJ2-5 and V is TRBV19; D remains unclear. V was pared by 4 bases and J by 1 base, with 13 bases between. Per germline, CDR1 LNHDA and CDR2 SQIVND (reference sequence). This CDR3 spans 15 amino acids. CDR3 loop: CASSTAERFQETQYF. CDR3 coding DNA: TGTGCCAGTAGTACTGCTGAGCGATTCCAAGAGACCCAGTACTTC.

J is TRBJ2-6 and V is TRBV4-3; D is undetermined. CDR1 is LGHNA and CDR2 is YSLEER in the germline V gene. The CDR3 is made up of 20 amino acids. V gave up 0 bases and J gave up 0 bases, with 18 bases separating them. CDR3 sequence reads: CASSQEVVRDLFSGANVLTF. Written as DNA, the CDR3 is TGCGCCAGCAGCCAAGAAGTCGTAAGAGACCTCTTCTCTGGGGCCAACGTCCTGACTTTC.

This clone has just one count. The gene calls are TRBV5-1 and TRBJ1-1; D is ambiguous. This CDR3 is built from 14 residues. V was cut by 0 bases and J by 8 bases, with 14 bases left in between. Germline V gene sequence: CDR1 SGHRS, CDR2 YFSETQ. The CDR3 DNA reads TGCGCCAGCAGCTTGGTATCCGAAAAGGCAGAAGCTTTCTTT. As protein: CASSLVSEKAEAFF.

There are a few counts of this clone. This chain links TRBV11-2 with TRBJ1-1; D is unclear. The germline V gene encodes CDR1 SGHAT and CDR2 FQNNGV. V lost 3 bases and J 1 base, leaving 9 bases between the germline ends. The CDR3 consists of 14 residues. CDR3 sequence reads: CASSFPLKNTEAFF. DNA of the CDR3: TGTGCCAGCAGCTTCCCCCTGAAGAACACTGAAGCTTTCTTT.

Worth noting for this clone: The sample holds other DNA sequences that translate to the same CDR3. The chain is built from TRBV18 and TRBJ2-7, with 12 bases aligning to TRBD2. The CDR3 runs to 15 residues. Trimming took 2 bases from V and 2 from J; bases not matched to a gene: 1. Germline V gene lookup returns CDR1 KGHSH and CDR2 LQKENI. The CDR3 reads CASSPGLAGPYEQYF. The CDR3 bases are TGTGCCAGCTCACCAGGACTAGCGGGACCCTACGAGCAGTACTTC.

The J gene is TRBJ2-3, the V gene TRBV5-4, with 9 bases matching TRBD2. The CDR3 runs 16 residues. Germline V lookup: CDR1 SGHNT, CDR2 YYREEE (reference sequence). The junction had 5 bases not matched to a gene; V was cut back by 1 base and J by 2 bases. The CDR3 loop reads CASSLRLAGTTDTQYF. The CDR3 DNA sequence: TGTGCCAGCAGCTTGCGGCTAGCGGGGACCACAGATACGCAGTATTTT.

This clone was observed a few times. The DNA of the CDR3 is TGTGCCATCAACGGTGGGTGGAGCTACACCTTC. It specifies CAINGGWSYTF. The genes are TRBV28 and TRBJ1-2; D call uncertain. The CDR3 has 11 amino acids. Germline V gene lookup returns CDR1 MDHEN and CDR2 SYDVKM. The V end lost 10 bases, the J end lost 9 bases, and 15 bases lay between the germline ends.

The chain carries TRBV6-5 and TRBJ1-6; D is ambiguous. This CDR3 is 13 amino acids long. CDR1 is MNHEY and CDR2 is SVGAGI in the germline V gene. Trimming cost V 5 bases and J 6 bases, with 8 bases left between them. DNA for the CDR3: TGTGCCAGCAGTGCAGGATTTAATTCACCCCTCCACTTT. Translated: CASSAGFNSPLHF.

V usage is TRBV28 and J usage is TRBJ2-2; 8 bases align to TRBD1. The CDR3 loop spans 17 amino acids. J gave up 6 bases and V 6 bases, and 15 bases lay outside the gene matches. The V gene's germline CDR1 is MDHEN and CDR2 SYDVKM. The chain's CDR3 is CASSLNLGQGGAGELFF. DNA of the CDR3: TGTGCCAGCAGCCTCAACCTCGGACAGGGAGGAGCCGGGGAGCTGTTTTTT.

This clone was seen just once. The V and J genes are TRBV2 and TRBJ2-3; TRBD1 agrees at 7 bases. The trim removed 10 bases at V and 8 bases at J, leaving 21 bases unmatched. The CDR3 loop spans 16 amino acids. Germline V gene data show CDR1 as SNHLY and CDR2 as FYNNEI. The CDR3 DNA follows: TGTGCCAACCCCATTGGGGGCAAGGGGGCAATAGGTACGCAGTATTTT. It is translated as CANPIGGKGAIGTQYF. The whole variable domain, remainder taken from reference TRBV2 and TRBJ2-3, is EPEVTQTPSHQVTQMGQEVILRCVPISNHLYFYWYRQILGQKVEFLVSFYNNEISEKSEIFDDQFSVERPDGSNFTLKIRSTKLEDSAMYFCANPIGGKGAIGTQYFGPGTRLTVL.

This chain connects TRBV18 to TRBJ2-5; D is unclear. Germline CDR1 and CDR2: KGHSH and LQKENI. The length of the CDR3 is 15 residues. The V end was cut by 4 bases, the J end by 1 base, with 13 bases between. DNA of the CDR3: TGTGCCAGCTCACTTTACACCGCCCTCCAAGAGACCCAGTACTTC. Protein: CASSLYTALQETQYF.

V usage is TRBV4-3 and J usage is TRBJ2-7; D possibly corresponds to TRBD2 (5 bases). Trimming took 0 bases from V and 4 from J, leaving 13 bases between them. Germline values: CDR1 LGHNA, CDR2 YSLEER. The CDR3 length is 15 residues. The CDR3 DNA is TGCGCCAGCAGCCAAGAACCGGGAAACGCTTACGAGCAGTACTTC. Its translation is CASSQEPGNAYEQYF.

The V call is TRBV4-2, the J call TRBJ1-1; D may be TRBD1 (6 bases). The CDR3 totals 14 residues. From germline, CDR1 is LGHNA and CDR2 YNFKEQ. Trimming took off 1 base at V and 7 bases at J, with 13 bases between the two ends. The CDR3 DNA sequence: TGTGCCAGCAGCCAAGTTCGCCCGGACAGTGAAGCTTTCTTT. Protein sequence: CASSQVRPDSEAFF.

The chain couples TRBV5-4 to TRBJ1-2; tentative D call: TRBD1 (5 bases). V lost 4 bases and J lost 10, with 17 bases in between. CDR1 SGHNT and CDR2 YYREEE come from the germline V gene (reference sequence). The CDR3 runs to 13 residues. The CDR3 bases are TGTGCCAGCAGCCCTGACAGCTACCTCGACTACACCTTC. Translated: CASSPDSYLDYTF.

The chain joins TRBV19 to TRBJ1-5; 8 bases are a match to TRBD1. CDR1 and CDR2 (germline): LNHDA, SQIVND (reference sequence). V lost 6 bases to trimming and J lost 3 bases; unmatched junction nucleotides: 7. CDR3 size: 15 residues. The CDR3 coding sequence is TGTGCCAGTAGCCCTGACAGGGGATACAATCAGCCCCAGCATTTT. Protein product: CASSPDRGYNQPQHF.

This sequence joins TRBV6-5 and TRBJ2-2; 8 nucleotides line up with TRBD2. The CDR3 runs 15 residues. V trimming: 7 bases; J trimming: 6 bases; junction bases outside the gene matches: 10. Germline-derived CDR1 and CDR2 are MNHEY and SVGAGI. CDR3 protein: CASTGLAGRPGELFF. In DNA form, the CDR3 reads TGTGCCAGCACAGGGCTAGCGGGTAGACCCGGGGAGCTGTTTTTT.

There are a few counts of this clone. V gene TRBV19 combines with J gene TRBJ1-1; 9 nucleotides line up with TRBD1. V was pared by 6 bases and J by 5 bases, with 4 bases of the junction left unmatched. CDR1 is LNHDA and CDR2 is SQIVND in the germline V gene (reference sequence). The CDR3 runs to 13 residues. The CDR3: CASRTQGATEAFF. The CDR3 coding sequence is TGTGCCAGTAGGACACAGGGGGCAACTGAAGCTTTCTTT.

For this clone: Other nucleotide sequences from this sample produce the same CDR3. The chain is built from TRBV18 and TRBJ2-5, with D possibly matching TRBD2 (6 bases). The V gene's germline CDR1 is KGHSH and CDR2 LQKENI. Trimming removed 2 bases at V and 5 bases at J, with 9 bases between. The CDR3 runs to 13 residues. As DNA, the CDR3 is TGTGCCAGCTCACCAGGGGGAGGTGAGACCCAGTACTTC. Amino acid sequence: CASSPGGGETQYF.

This chain uses TRBV7-8 with TRBJ2-7, with D perhaps TRBD1 (6 bases). V dropped 5 bases and J dropped 2 bases, with 16 bases sitting between them. CDR3 length: 15 amino acids. Germline loops: CDR1 SGHVS, CDR2 FQNEAQ. The CDR3: CASSLPPRGTYEQYF. CDR3 bases: TGTGCCAGCAGCCTCCCCCCCAGGGGTACCTACGAGCAGTACTTC.

The rearrangement uses TRBV9 and TRBJ2-5; D may be TRBD1 or TRBD2 (6 bases each). The germline V gene has CDR1 SGDLS and CDR2 YYNGEE. The length of the CDR3 is 13 residues. V was cut by 7 bases and J by 1 base, with 11 bases left in between. The CDR3 is CASQGRGQETQYF. In DNA, the CDR3 is TGTGCCAGCCAGGGGCGGGGCCAAGAGACCCAGTACTTC.